This TCR beta chain was captured in a study of blood T cells in healthy people across ages (dated by TCRdb to between 2015 and 2016). At the level of the whole study: In model experiments, template switching captured about one uniquely barcoded TCR beta cDNA molecule for every two T cells. For two donors (one aged 18 to 29 and one aged 80 or older), the study analyzed two additional independent replicas of 1 million unique cDNA reads from the same blood draw. Using deep sequencing normalized with unique cDNA molecular identifiers, the study measured how TCR beta repertoire diversity changes with age. The donors were split into four age groups: young (average 16 years), middle-aged (roughly 42), aged (more than 55) and long-lived (approximately 80). What the research found in general, with its limitations: There was a strong correlation between observed TCR beta diversity and the percentage of naive T cells measured by flow cytometry. Compared with the aged group, the long-lived group had more naive CD4+ T cells, fewer expanded clones and increased TCR diversity, suggesting age selection. As age increased, observed TCR beta diversity per million T cells dropped in a roughly linear way, and a significant reduction was already evident by age 40. Donor CMV infection status was unknown, potentially confounding age-related changes in expanded clonotypes. Bulk unsorted PBMC profiling prevented conclusive comparison of naive and antigen-experienced compartments. Estimates of total diversity from one million sequenced T cells were regarded as lower bounds and underestimates.

To prepare the library, 5' RACE was applied. The listed sequencing device is Illumina HiSeq 2500. A second PCR of about 6 to 11 cycles was performed with a sample-barcoded 5' primer and a J-beta primer mix. A template-switch 5' adaptor carrying 12 random nucleotides introduced a unique molecular identifier onto each TCR beta cDNA molecule. At least 3 million CDR3-containing paired-end reads were obtained from each sample. First-strand cDNA was synthesized from all RNA with the Mint cDNA synthesis kit, primed by a TRBC-specific oligonucleotide. Following uracil-DNA glycosylase treatment, all cDNA underwent a first 18-cycle PCR with the universal primers M1SS and BC2_uni_R. The published analysis was carried out like this. For normalization, 1 million high-quality reads were randomly selected from each sample, with every read carrying a distinct molecular identifier. Instead of being binned into consensus sequences, reads with shared molecular identifiers were discarded. MiTCR, with a Q25 quality threshold and the strictest error-elimination algorithm, was used for CDR3 identification, clonotype clustering and error correction. A nonparametric unseen species model with Euler transformation was used to estimate a lower bound on total TCR beta diversity. TCRdb took the public reads, trimmed them with fastp at Q25, ran MiXCR for clone calling and kept in-frame beta chains. Each CDR3 protein appears once, grouped with its most common genes and DNA. The V and J calls were determined by TCRdb, not by the authors. Across this sample there are some 760,000 distinct CDR3 sequences, with roughly 25% seen only once. Roughly 3.5% of the sample is taken by the ten largest.

The donors were 40 or so Caucasian individuals from Russia, aged roughly 6 to 90 years, who were systemically healthy. Each donor gave ten milliliters of peripheral blood, drawn into EDTA-treated Vacutainer tubes. Ficoll-Paque density-gradient centrifugation was used to isolate PBMCs, with at least 7 million obtained per sample. Total RNA, at least 5.5 micrograms per sample, was extracted from PBMCs with Trizol reagent. For every donor, flow cytometry on a PBMC aliquot measured the percentage of naive CD45RAhigh/CD27high T cells. In this sample, this clonotype turned up a few times. Its antigen is currently not known. The sample holds no much larger clone one base away, and base qualities are not on file. The CDR3 spans 18 residues, from the cysteine through the phenylalanine. Of the read, only the CDR3 DNA is kept; its 54 bases are in frame from base 1. From a lookup of the germline V gene (reference sequence), CDR1 and CDR2 are MNHEY and SMNVEV. For this chain, trimming is 2 bases at the V end and 2 bases at the J end, and the number of junction bases without a gene match is 11.

The sample was also reused in another study, on T cells of mothers and their children. As the second publication notes: Donors were nine systemically healthy Caucasian individuals: three mothers and their six children. cDNA synthesis used all of the extracted RNA, with about 1.5 ug of RNA in each 15 ul reaction. In the second PCR, sample barcodes and 2-4 random nucleotides were introduced via the M1S primer. Each mother yielded over 9.5 million TCR beta CDR3 reads and each child 2.5 million to 3 million reads. Thymic selection similarly shapes TCR recombination output in related and unrelated pairs, with minor effect from inherited differences. Related mother-child pairs always showed normalized repertoire overlap that was slightly higher than in unrelated mother-child pairs, though the difference was never significant. Persistent microchimeric T cell clones were not detected, at a sensitivity of approximately 100 clones per million clonotypes. The study used deep NGS to compare TCR beta repertoires of mothers and children, seeking features distinguishing related mother-child pairs from unrelated individuals. Mothers averaged around 43 +/- 4 years of age and children averaged around 10 +/- 4 years. After adapters were ligated using NEBNext reagents, the libraries underwent 100+100 nt paired-end sequencing on an Illumina HiSeq 2000. To prevent cross-contamination, the mother and child libraries were prepared a month apart and were sequenced in separate runs. Each donor had between roughly 450,000 and 2,300,000 distinct TCR beta clonotypes identified. Naive TCR beta clonotypes were estimated from low-frequency clonotypes matched to each donor's FACS-determined naive share, without sorting.

This TCR derives from a boy younger than 18 in good health. The sample taken for sequencing was blood. The rearranged chain carries TRBV27 and TRBJ2-7, and 11 junctional nucleotides match TRBD2. The CDR3 sequence is CASSLRARGSGGAYEQYF. The DNA sequence is as follows: TGTGCCAGCAGTTTACGGGCGCGTGGTAGCGGGGGGGCCTACGAGCAGTACTTC.